A selection of T cell receptor beta chains follows, all from one sample in a study of blood T cell repertoires in COVID-19. The method was immunoSEQ multiplex PCR; TCRdb's version includes in-frame clones alone and lacks a portion of them. The sample contains under 35,000 clones, 80% of which appear only once. Input material: peripheral blood. Receptor source: a man older than 75 with acute or convalescent COVID-19. Each CDR3 is given with its conserved first and last residue. A D gene is named only where the DNA matches it firmly. Size values are once, few and many counts, or a class for expanded clones, and some rows have none.

DNA: TGCAGCTACGAGGGTCTCGATGAGACCCAGTACTTC
CDR3: CSYEGLDETQYF
J: TRBJ2-5
size: .
D: .
V: TRBV29-1

DNA: TGTGCCAGCAGCCCCGGACAGGACCCTGCGAAGACCCAGTACTTC
CDR3: CASSPGQDPAKTQYF
J: TRBJ2-5
size: once
D: TRBD1
V: TRBV5-4

DNA: TGTGCCAGCAGTTTAACTGTTAACCACCGAGACACTGAAGCTTTCTTT
CDR3: CASSLTVNHRDTEAFF
J: TRBJ1-1
size: .
D: .
V: TRBV27

DNA: TGTGCCAGCAGCCTAAGGACTAGCGGGGGGAAAGAGACCCAGTACTTC
CDR3: CASSLRTSGGKETQYF
J: TRBJ2-5
size: .
D: TRBD2
V: TRBV3-1/TRBV3-2

DNA: TGTGCCAGCAGCCCAGACTATGGAATTAACTATGGCTACACCTTC
CDR3: CASSPDYGINYGYTF
J: TRBJ1-2
size: .
D: .
V: TRBV7-2

DNA: TGTGCCAGCAGCGTAGGAGCGGGGGACACAGATACGCAGTATTTT
CDR3: CASSVGAGDTDTQYF
J: TRBJ2-3
size: .
D: TRBD2
V: TRBV9

DNA: TGTGCCAGCAGCCCCACAGGGGGCCCCACAGATACGCAGTATTTT
CDR3: CASSPTGGPTDTQYF
J: TRBJ2-3
size: .
D: TRBD1
V: TRBV9

DNA: TGTGCCAGCATGCCAGGGCCTCAGCCCCAGCATTTT
CDR3: CASMPGPQPQHF
J: TRBJ1-5
size: .
D: .
V: TRBV28

DNA: TGTGCCAGCAGTTACGTCCGGGGGGCCTACAATGAGCAGTTCTTC
CDR3: CASSYVRGAYNEQFF
J: TRBJ2-1
size: .
D: TRBD2
V: TRBV6-5

DNA: TGTGCCAGCAGCCCGCGGACTAGCGGGGGCACAGATACGCAGTATTTT
CDR3: CASSPRTSGGTDTQYF
J: TRBJ2-3
size: .
D: TRBD2
V: TRBV7-8

DNA: TGTGCCAGCAGCTTGGGGACAGGGAGAGAGACCCAGTACTTC
CDR3: CASSLGTGRETQYF
J: TRBJ2-5
size: .
D: TRBD1
V: TRBV5-4

DNA: TGTGCCAGTAGTATAGAGGGAGGGCGGAGGAGCTCTGGGGCCAACGTCCTGACTTTC
CDR3: CASSIEGGRRSSGANVLTF
J: TRBJ2-6
size: .
D: TRBD2
V: TRBV19

DNA: TGTGCTAGTGGTTCCCAGCTAGCGGGGACTTACAATGAGCAGTTCTTC
CDR3: CASGSQLAGTYNEQFF
J: TRBJ2-1
size: .
D: TRBD2
V: TRBV12-5

DNA: TGCGCCAGCAGCCGGGACAGCACTAACACCGGGGAGCTGTTTTTT
CDR3: CASSRDSTNTGELFF
J: TRBJ2-2
size: .
D: TRBD1
V: TRBV4-3

DNA: TGTGCCAGCAGTCAACCTTTGGGGCGCACAGATACGCAGTATTTT
CDR3: CASSQPLGRTDTQYF
J: TRBJ2-3
size: .
D: .
V: TRBV6-2/TRBV6-3

DNA: TGTGCCAGCAGCTTTGTTGTCGCGGGGCACACCGGGGAGCTGTTTTTT
CDR3: CASSFVVAGHTGELFF
J: TRBJ2-2
size: .
D: .
V: TRBV7-9

DNA: TGTGCCAGCTCACCGTCCGTTATAGGGGAGGGTACTGAAGCTTTCTTT
CDR3: CASSPSVIGEGTEAFF
J: TRBJ1-1
size: .
D: .
V: TRBV18

DNA: TGCAGCGTTGTAATCGGACTAGCGGGTTTGAGCACCGGGGAGCTGTTTTTT
CDR3: CSVVIGLAGLSTGELFF
J: TRBJ2-2
size: .
D: TRBD2
V: TRBV29-1

DNA: TGTGCCAGCAGCCGTCAACAGGGTGCGGACGAGCAGTACTTC
CDR3: CASSRQQGADEQYF
J: TRBJ2-7
size: .
D: .
V: TRBV3-1/TRBV3-2

DNA: TGTGCCAGCAGCTCCATATTCGCGCGGGCAGAAACAGATACGCAGTATTTT
CDR3: CASSSIFARAETDTQYF
J: TRBJ2-3
size: .
D: .
V: TRBV11-2

DNA: TGTGCCAGCAGTGAAGAGGCGCTGTGGGAGGGCCAGGATACGCAGTATTTT
CDR3: CASSEEALWEGQDTQYF
J: TRBJ2-3
size: .
D: TRBD2
V: TRBV6-1

DNA: TGTGCCAGCAGTCCTCAGGGGTATCCGGGGGAGCAGTACTTC
CDR3: CASSPQGYPGEQYF
J: TRBJ2-7
size: .
D: .
V: TRBV28

DNA: TGCGCCAGCAGCTTGATAGCGGGAGCCTACGAGCAGTACTTC
CDR3: CASSLIAGAYEQYF
J: TRBJ2-7
size: .
D: TRBD2
V: TRBV5-1

DNA: TGTGCCAGCAGCTCCCAGGGTAAGGTTTACTACAATGAGCAGTTCTTC
CDR3: CASSSQGKVYYNEQFF
J: TRBJ2-1
size: .
D: .
V: TRBV7-2

DNA: TGTGCCAGCAGCTTGGCGGGAGGAAGGACAGATACGCAGTATTTT
CDR3: CASSLAGGRTDTQYF
J: TRBJ2-3
size: .
D: TRBD2
V: TRBV5-8

DNA: TGTGCCAGCAGTGACGGTCCGGGAGGGGATGGGGCCAACGTCCTGACTTTC
CDR3: CASSDGPGGDGANVLTF
J: TRBJ2-6
size: .
D: TRBD2
V: TRBV6-4

DNA: TGTGCCAGCAGCCAAGAACAGCAAGAGACCCAGTACTTC
CDR3: CASSQEQQETQYF
J: TRBJ2-5
size: .
D: .
V: TRBV4-2

DNA: TGCGCCAGCAGCCAACGAGCAGGGGCCACAGATACGCAGTATTTT
CDR3: CASSQRAGATDTQYF
J: TRBJ2-3
size: .
D: .
V: TRBV4-1

DNA: TGTGCCAGCAGACCGGGACAGGGGGCGACCGAGCAGTACTTC
CDR3: CASRPGQGATEQYF
J: TRBJ2-7
size: .
D: TRBD1
V: TRBV6-1

DNA: TGTGCCAGCAGCCAAGGATTACAGTATGGAAACACCATATATTTT
CDR3: CASSQGLQYGNTIYF
J: TRBJ1-3
size: .
D: .
V: TRBV3-1/TRBV3-2

DNA: TGTGCCAGCAGCTGGGGACAGGGCCCGAACACTGAAGCTTTCTTT
CDR3: CASSWGQGPNTEAFF
J: TRBJ1-1
size: few
D: TRBD1
V: TRBV5-6

DNA: TGTGCCAGCAGTCGAGGGACCAGGGGCTATGGCTACACCTTC
CDR3: CASSRGTRGYGYTF
J: TRBJ1-2
size: .
D: .
V: TRBV28

DNA: TGCGCCAGCACCAACGATCTAGCGGGGGGACAAGAGCAGTTCTTC
CDR3: CASTNDLAGGQEQFF
J: TRBJ2-1
size: few
D: TRBD2
V: TRBV5-1

DNA: TGTGCCAGTAGAGAGACTAGCGGGAGGGCCCATGAGCAGTTCTTC
CDR3: CASRETSGRAHEQFF
J: TRBJ2-1
size: .
D: TRBD2
V: TRBV19

DNA: TGTGCCAGCAGAGACCCGGGGAAGGAACAGCCCCAGCATTTT
CDR3: CASRDPGKEQPQHF
J: TRBJ1-5
size: .
D: .
V: TRBV6-5

DNA: TGTGCCAGCAGTGACCGACAGGCATATAATGAAAAACTGTTTTTT
CDR3: CASSDRQAYNEKLFF
J: TRBJ1-4
size: .
D: .
V: TRBV2

DNA: TGCAGCGTTGGGGGACTAGCGGGGGGTAGTCGTGATACGCAGTATTTT
CDR3: CSVGGLAGGSRDTQYF
J: TRBJ2-3
size: .
D: TRBD2
V: TRBV29-1

DNA: TGCAGTGCTAGTCAGACAGAAAGGAAAAAACTGTTTTTT
CDR3: CSASQTERKKLFF
J: TRBJ1-4
size: .
D: .
V: TRBV20-1